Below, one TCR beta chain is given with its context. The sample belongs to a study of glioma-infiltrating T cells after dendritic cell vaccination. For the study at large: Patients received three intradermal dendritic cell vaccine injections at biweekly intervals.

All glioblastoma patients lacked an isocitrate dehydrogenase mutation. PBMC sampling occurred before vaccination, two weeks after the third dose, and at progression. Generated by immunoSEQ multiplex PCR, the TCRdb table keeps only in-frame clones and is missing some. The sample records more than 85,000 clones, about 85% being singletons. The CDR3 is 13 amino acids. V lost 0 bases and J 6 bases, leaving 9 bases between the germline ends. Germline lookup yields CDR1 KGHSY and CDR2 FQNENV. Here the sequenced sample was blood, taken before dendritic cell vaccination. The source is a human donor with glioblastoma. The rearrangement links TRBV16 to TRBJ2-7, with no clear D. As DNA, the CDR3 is TGTGCCAGCAGCCAATCTCCATGGGCCGAGCAGTACTTC. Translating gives CASSQSPWAEQYF. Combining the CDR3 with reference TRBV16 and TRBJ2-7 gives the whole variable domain GEEVAQTPKHLVRGEGQKAKLYCAPIKGHSYVFWYQQVLKNEFKFLISFQNENVFDETGMPKERFSAKCLPNSPCSLEIQATKLEDSAVYFCASSQSPWAEQYFGPGTRLTVT.